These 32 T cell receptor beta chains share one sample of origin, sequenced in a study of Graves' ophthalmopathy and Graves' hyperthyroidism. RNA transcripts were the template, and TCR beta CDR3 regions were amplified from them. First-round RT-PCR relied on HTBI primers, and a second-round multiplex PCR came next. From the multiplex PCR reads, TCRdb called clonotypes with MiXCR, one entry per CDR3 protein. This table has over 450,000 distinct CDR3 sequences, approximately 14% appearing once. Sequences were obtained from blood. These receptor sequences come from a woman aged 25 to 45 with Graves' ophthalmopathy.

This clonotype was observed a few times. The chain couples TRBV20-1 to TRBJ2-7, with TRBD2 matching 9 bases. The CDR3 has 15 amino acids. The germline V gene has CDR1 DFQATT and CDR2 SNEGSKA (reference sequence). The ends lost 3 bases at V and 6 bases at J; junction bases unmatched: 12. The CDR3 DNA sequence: TGCAGTGCTAGTCTCCAGCGGGAGGTTCGCCTCGAGCAGTACTTC. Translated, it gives CSASLQREVRLEQYF.

The CDR3 sequence is CASSLVQVVETQYF. The CDR3 DNA reads TGTGCCAGCAGTTTAGTGCAGGTAGTAGAGACCCAGTACTTC. The chain has TRBV28 and TRBJ2-5; D gene unclear. Germline V lookup: CDR1 MDHEN, CDR2 SYDVKM. The CDR3 spans 14 residues. V was trimmed by 2 bases and J by 4 bases, leaving 11 bases between them. Full variable domain (remainder filled in from reference TRBV28 and TRBJ2-5): DVKVTQSSRYLVKRTGEKVFLECVQDMDHENMFWYRQDPGLGLRLIYFSYDVKMKEKGDIPEGYSVSREKKERFSLILESASTNQTSMYLCASSLVQVVETQYFGPGTRLLVL.

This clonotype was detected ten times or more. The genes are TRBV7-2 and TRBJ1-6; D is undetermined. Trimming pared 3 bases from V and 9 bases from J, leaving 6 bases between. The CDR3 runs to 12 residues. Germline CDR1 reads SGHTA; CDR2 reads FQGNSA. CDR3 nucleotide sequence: TGTGCCAGCAGCTTGGAGGTTTCACCCCTCCACTTT. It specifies CASSLEVSPLHF.

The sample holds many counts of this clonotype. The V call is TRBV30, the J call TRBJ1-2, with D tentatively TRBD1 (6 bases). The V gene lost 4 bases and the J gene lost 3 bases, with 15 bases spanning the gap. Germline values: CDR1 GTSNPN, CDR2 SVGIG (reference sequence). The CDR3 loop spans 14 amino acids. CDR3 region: CAWNPGGSDYGYTF. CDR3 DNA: TGTGCCTGGAATCCGGGGGGCTCGGACTATGGCTACACCTTC.

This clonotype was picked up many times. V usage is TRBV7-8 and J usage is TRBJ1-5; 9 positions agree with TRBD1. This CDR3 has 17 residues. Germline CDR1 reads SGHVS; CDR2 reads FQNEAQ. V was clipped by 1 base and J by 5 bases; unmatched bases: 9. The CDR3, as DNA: TGTGCCAGCAGCTTAGGTCCCCTGACAGGGGGTCATCAGCCCCAGCATTTT. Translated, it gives CASSLGPLTGGHQPQHF.

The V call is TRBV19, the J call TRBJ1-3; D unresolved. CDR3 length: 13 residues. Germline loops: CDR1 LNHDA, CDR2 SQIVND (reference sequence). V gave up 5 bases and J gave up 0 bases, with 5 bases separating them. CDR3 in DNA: TGTGCCAGTAGTGACCTCTCTGGAAACACCATATATTTT. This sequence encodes CASSDLSGNTIYF.

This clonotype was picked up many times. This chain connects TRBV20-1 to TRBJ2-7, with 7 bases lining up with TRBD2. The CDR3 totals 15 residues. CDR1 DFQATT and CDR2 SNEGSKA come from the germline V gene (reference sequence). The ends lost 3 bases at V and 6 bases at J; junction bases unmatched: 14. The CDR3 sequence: CSARDTWTSPIEQYF. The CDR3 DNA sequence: TGCAGTGCTAGGGACACCTGGACTAGTCCGATCGAGCAGTACTTC.

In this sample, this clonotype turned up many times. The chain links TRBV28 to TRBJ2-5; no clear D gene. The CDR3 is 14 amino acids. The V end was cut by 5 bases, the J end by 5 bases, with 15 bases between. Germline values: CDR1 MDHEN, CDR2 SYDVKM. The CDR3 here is CASSHPYLGETQYF. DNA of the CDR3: TGTGCCAGCAGTCACCCCTACCTAGGGGAGACCCAGTACTTC.

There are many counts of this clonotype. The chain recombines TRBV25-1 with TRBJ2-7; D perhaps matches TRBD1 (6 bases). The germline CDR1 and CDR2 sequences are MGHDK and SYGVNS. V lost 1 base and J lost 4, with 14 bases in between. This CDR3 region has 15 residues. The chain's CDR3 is CASSESGTISYEQYF. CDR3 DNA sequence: TGTGCCAGCAGTGAATCCGGGACAATATCATACGAGCAGTACTTC.

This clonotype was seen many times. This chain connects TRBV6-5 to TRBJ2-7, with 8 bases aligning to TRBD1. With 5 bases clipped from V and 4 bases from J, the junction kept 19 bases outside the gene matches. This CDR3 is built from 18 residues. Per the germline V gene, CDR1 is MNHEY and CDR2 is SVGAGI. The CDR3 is CASSTIPGQVSTRYEQYF. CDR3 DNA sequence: TGTGCCAGCAGTACTATCCCGGGACAGGTCTCTACAAGGTACGAGCAGTACTTC.

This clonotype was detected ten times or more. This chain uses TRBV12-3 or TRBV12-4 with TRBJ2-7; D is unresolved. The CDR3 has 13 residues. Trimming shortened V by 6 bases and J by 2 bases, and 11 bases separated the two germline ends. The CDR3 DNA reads TGTGCCAGCAGGCTAGTAGGAGCCTACGAGCAGTACTTC. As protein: CASRLVGAYEQYF.

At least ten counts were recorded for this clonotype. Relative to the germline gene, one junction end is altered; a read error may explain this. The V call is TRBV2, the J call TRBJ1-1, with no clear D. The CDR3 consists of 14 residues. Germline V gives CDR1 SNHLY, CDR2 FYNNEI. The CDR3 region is CVSGPTVMNTEAFF. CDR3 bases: TGTGTCAGCGGGCCTACAGTAATGAACACTGAAGCTTTCTTT.

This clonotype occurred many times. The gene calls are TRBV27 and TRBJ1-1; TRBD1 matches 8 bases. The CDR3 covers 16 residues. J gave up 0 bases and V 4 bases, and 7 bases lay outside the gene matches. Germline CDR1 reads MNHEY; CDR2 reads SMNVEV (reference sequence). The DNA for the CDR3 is TGTGCCAGCAGTTCATGGGACAGGTGGATGAACACTGAAGCTTTCTTT. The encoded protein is CASSSWDRWMNTEAFF.

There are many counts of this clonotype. CDR3 nucleotides: TGCAGCGTTGAAGACCCGCGGGGCGGGGGGCCCCCAGAGACCCAGTACTTC. Translated: CSVEDPRGGGPPETQYF. V and J are TRBV29-1 and TRBJ2-5; 8 positions agree with TRBD2. There are 17 residues in the CDR3. CDR1 SQVTM and CDR2 ANQGSEA come from the germline V gene. V shed 0 bases and J 4 bases; nucleotides not matched to a gene: 13.

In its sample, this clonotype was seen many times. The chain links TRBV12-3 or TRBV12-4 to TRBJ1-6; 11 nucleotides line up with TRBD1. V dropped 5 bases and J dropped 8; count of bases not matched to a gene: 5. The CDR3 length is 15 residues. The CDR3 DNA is TGTGCCAGCAGTCGAGGACAGGGGGCATATTCACCCCTCCACTTT. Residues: CASSRGQGAYSPLHF.

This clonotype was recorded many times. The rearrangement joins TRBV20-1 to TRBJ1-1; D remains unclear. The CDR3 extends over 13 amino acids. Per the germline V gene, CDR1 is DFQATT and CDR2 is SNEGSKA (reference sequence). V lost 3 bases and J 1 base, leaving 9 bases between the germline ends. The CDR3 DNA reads TGCAGTGCTAGCAGGCGAAAGAACACTGAAGCTTTCTTT. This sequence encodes CSASRRKNTEAFF.

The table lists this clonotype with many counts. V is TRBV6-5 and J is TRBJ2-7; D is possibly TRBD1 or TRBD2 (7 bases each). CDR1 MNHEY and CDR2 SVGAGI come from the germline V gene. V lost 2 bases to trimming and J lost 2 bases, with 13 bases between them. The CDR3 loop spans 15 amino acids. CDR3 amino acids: CASSYAPGGAYEQYF. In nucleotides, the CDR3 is TGTGCCAGCAGTTACGCCCCAGGGGGGGCCTACGAGCAGTACTTC.

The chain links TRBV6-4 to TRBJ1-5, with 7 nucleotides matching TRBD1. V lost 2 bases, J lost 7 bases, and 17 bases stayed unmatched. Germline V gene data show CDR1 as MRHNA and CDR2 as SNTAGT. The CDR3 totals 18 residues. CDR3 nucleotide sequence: TGTGCCAGCAGTGACCCCGGGACAGAGTCAAAACTCTGGCAGCCCCAGCATTTT. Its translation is CASSDPGTESKLWQPQHF.

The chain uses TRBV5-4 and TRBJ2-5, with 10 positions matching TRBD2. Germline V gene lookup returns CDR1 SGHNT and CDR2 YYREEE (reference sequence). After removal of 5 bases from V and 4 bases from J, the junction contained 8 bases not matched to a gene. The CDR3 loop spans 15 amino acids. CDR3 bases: TGTGCCAGCAGTTTGCCGGGACTAGCGATAGAGACCCAGTACTTC. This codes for CASSLPGLAIETQYF.

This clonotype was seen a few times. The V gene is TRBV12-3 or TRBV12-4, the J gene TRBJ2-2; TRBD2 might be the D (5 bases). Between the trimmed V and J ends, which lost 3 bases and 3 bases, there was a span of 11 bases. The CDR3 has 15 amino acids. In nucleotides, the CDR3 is TGTGCCAGCAGTTTCACTAGTTTCGACACCGGGGAGCTGTTTTTT. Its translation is CASSFTSFDTGELFF.

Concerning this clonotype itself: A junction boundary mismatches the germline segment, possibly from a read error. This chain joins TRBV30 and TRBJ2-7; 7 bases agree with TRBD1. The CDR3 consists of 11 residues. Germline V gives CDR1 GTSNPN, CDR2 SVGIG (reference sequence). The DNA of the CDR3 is TGTGCCTGGAGTCCACCGGGACAGATAGAGTTC. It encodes CAWSPPGQIEF. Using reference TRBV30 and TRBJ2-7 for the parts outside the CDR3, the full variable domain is SQTIHQWPATLVQPVGSPLSLECTVEGTSNPNLYWYRQAAGRGLQLLFYSVGIGQISSEVPQNLSASRPQDRQFILSSKKLLLSDSGFYLCAWSPPGQIEFGPGTRLTVT.

The CDR3 DNA reads TGTGCCAGTAGCGACCAGTGGAACACTGAAGCTTTCTTT. As protein: CASSDQWNTEAFF. The V call is TRBV19, the J call TRBJ1-1; D ambiguous. Germline lookup yields CDR1 LNHDA and CDR2 SQIVND (reference sequence). Trimming pared 6 bases from V and 1 base from J, leaving 9 bases between. This CDR3 is 13 amino acids long.

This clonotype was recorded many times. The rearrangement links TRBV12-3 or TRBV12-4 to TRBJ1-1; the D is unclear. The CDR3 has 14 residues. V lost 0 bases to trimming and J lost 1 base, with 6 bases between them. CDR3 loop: CASSLAPGNTEAFF. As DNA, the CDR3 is TGTGCCAGCAGTTTAGCCCCCGGGAACACTGAAGCTTTCTTT.

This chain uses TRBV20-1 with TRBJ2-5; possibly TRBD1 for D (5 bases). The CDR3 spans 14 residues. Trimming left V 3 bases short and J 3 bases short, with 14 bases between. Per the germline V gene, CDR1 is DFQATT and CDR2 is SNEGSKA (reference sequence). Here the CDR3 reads CSASHGRAKETQYF. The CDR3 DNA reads TGCAGTGCTAGTCATGGCAGGGCAAAAGAGACCCAGTACTTC.

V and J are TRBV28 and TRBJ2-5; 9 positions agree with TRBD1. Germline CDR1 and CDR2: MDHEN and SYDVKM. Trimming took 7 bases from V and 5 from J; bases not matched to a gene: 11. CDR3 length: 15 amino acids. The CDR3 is CASNNQQGARETQYF. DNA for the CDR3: TGTGCCAGCAACAATCAACAGGGGGCGAGGGAGACCCAGTACTTC.

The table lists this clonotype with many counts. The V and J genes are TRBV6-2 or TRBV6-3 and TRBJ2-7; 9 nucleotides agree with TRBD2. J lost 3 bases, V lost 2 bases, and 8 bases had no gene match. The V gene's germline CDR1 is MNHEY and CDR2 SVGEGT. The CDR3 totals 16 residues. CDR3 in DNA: TGTGCCAGCAGTTACGGGACCGGGACTAGCAGCTACGAGCAGTACTTC. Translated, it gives CASSYGTGTSSYEQYF.

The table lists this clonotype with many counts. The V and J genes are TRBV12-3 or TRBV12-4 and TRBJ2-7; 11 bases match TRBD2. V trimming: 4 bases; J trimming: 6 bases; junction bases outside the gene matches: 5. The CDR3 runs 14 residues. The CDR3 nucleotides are TGTGCCAGCAGTTCTAGCGGGAGGTCTGGCGAGCAGTACTTC. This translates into CASSSSGRSGEQYF.

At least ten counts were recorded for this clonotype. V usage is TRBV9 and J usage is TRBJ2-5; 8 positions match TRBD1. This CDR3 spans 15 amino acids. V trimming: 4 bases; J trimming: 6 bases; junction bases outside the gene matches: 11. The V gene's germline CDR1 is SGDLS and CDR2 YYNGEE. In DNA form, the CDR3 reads TGTGCCAGCAGCAGCGTTCTGGGGGACAGGCAGACCCAGTACTTC. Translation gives CASSSVLGDRQTQYF.

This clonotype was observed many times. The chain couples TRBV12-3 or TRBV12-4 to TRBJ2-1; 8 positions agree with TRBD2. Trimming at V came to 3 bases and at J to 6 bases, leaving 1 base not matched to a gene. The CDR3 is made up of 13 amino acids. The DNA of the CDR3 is TGTGCCAGCAGTTTGGCGGGGGGCAATGAGCAGTTCTTC. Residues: CASSLAGGNEQFF.

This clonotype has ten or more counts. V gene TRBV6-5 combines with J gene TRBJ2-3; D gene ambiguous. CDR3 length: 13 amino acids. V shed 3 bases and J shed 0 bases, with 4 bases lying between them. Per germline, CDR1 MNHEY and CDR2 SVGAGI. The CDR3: CASSYVSTDTQYF. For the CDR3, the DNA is TGTGCCAGCAGTTATGTTAGCACAGATACGCAGTATTTT.

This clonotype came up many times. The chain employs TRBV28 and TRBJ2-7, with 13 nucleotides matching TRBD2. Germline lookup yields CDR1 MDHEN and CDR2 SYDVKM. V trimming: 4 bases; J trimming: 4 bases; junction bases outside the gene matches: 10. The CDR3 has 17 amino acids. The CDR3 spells CASSSPLAGGPSYEQYF. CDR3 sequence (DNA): TGTGCCAGCAGTTCCCCACTAGCGGGGGGGCCGTCGTACGAGCAGTACTTC.

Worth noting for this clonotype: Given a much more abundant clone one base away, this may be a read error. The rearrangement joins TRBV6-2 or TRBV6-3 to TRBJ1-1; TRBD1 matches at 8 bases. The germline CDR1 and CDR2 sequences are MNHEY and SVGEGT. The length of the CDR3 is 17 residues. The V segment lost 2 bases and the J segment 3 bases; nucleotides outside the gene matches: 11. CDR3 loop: CASSYAVTGGLDTEAFF. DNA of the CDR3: TGTGCCAGCAGTTACGCCGTCACAGGGGGTTTGGACACTGAAGCTTTCTTT.